This T cell receptor beta chain was retrieved from a study of beta chain features in type 1 diabetes. This clone has more than one count but fewer than ten. Reverse transcribing all isolated RNA meant expressed TCRB transcripts were sequenced. This table comes from immunoSEQ multiplex PCR, and its TCRdb copy is limited to in-frame clones, with some not included. The data show about 360,000 clones, over 9.5% seen once. The germline gives CDR1 SGHTA, CDR2 FQGNSA. The V and J ends lost 5 bases and 4 bases respectively, with 9 bases between them. CDR3 length equals 14 residues. Sequenced material: naive CD4+ T cells from blood. This chain joins TRBV7-2 and TRBJ2-6; D is possibly TRBD2 (6 bases). The TCR was taken from a man aged 18 to 29 in good health. CDR3 sequence (DNA): TGTGCCAGCAGCGGTGGAGGGGGGGCCAACGTCCTGACTTTC. Amino acids: CASSGGGGANVLTF. Combining the CDR3 with reference TRBV7-2 and TRBJ2-6 gives the whole variable domain GAGVSQSPSNKVTEKGKDVELRCDPISGHTALYWYRQSLGQGLEFLIYFQGNSAPDKSGLPSDRFSAERTGGSVSTLTIQRTQQEDSAVYLCASSGGGGANVLTFGAGSRLTVL.